The rows below give T cell receptor beta chains drawn from one sample of a study of PD-1 blockade in mismatch repair-deficient tumors. The data were produced by immunoSEQ multiplex PCR, yet TCRdb's version contains in-frame clones alone and is incomplete. The data hold roughly 50,000 clones, with roughly 80% observed a single time. The sample was peripheral blood, taken 4 weeks after starting pembrolizumab. Receptors originate from an adult with mismatch repair-deficient cancer. The CDR3 runs from the conserved cysteine through the conserved F or W. The D gene is left open where the match is weak. Clone size, where shown, is once, few, many, or a class for clones that have expanded.

clone size: .
V gene: TRBV6-6
D gene: .
J gene: TRBJ2-1
CDR3 DNA: TGTGCCAGCAGTTACTCGCACAATGAGCAGTTCTTC
CDR3 protein: CASSYSHNEQFF

clone size: few
V gene: TRBV20-1
D gene: .
J gene: TRBJ1-1
CDR3 DNA: TGCAGTGGAAGGCGGCAAACTGAAGCTTTCTTT
CDR3 protein: CSGRRQTEAFF

clone size: .
V gene: TRBV7-4
D gene: TRBD2
J gene: TRBJ2-3
CDR3 DNA: TGTGCCAGCAGCTTTAGGGCCCCGGGGCGGGAGAGAGTCACAGATACGCAGTATTTT
CDR3 protein: CASSFRAPGRERVTDTQYF

clone size: .
V gene: TRBV27
D gene: TRBD2
J gene: TRBJ2-1
CDR3 DNA: TGTGCCAGCAGCCCACTAGCGACCTACAATGAGCAGTTCTTC
CDR3 protein: CASSPLATYNEQFF

clone size: .
V gene: TRBV5-1
D gene: .
J gene: TRBJ2-1
CDR3 DNA: TGCGCCAGCAGCCTCCAAACAGGGAGGTGGGACAATGAGCAGTTCTTC
CDR3 protein: CASSLQTGRWDNEQFF

clone size: .
V gene: TRBV5-4
D gene: TRBD2
J gene: TRBJ2-4
CDR3 DNA: TGTGCCAGCAGCCCCGGTCGGGGGGGACTAGCCAAAAACATTCAGTACTTC
CDR3 protein: CASSPGRGGLAKNIQYF

clone size: .
V gene: TRBV9
D gene: .
J gene: TRBJ2-4
CDR3 DNA: TGTGCCAGCAGCGTAGCTGTGAGGGGAGCTCAGTACTTC
CDR3 protein: CASSVAVRGAQYF

clone size: .
V gene: TRBV29-1
D gene: TRBD2
J gene: TRBJ2-5
CDR3 DNA: TGCAGCGTTGGACTAGCGGGAGTATCCCAAGAGACCCAGTACTTC
CDR3 protein: CSVGLAGVSQETQYF

clone size: few
V gene: TRBV15
D gene: TRBD2
J gene: TRBJ2-3
CDR3 DNA: TGTGCCACCAGCAGAGGGTCTAGCGGGGCTACAGATACGCAGTATTTT
CDR3 protein: CATSRGSSGATDTQYF

clone size: once
V gene: TRBV5-4
D gene: .
J gene: TRBJ2-7
CDR3 DNA: TGTGCCAGCAGCTTGGCCGGGGGCAGATCCGAGCAGTACTTC
CDR3 protein: CASSLAGGRSEQYF

clone size: .
V gene: TRBV29-1
D gene: .
J gene: TRBJ2-1
CDR3 DNA: TGCAGCGTTAGGCACAGCTCCTACAATGAGCAGTTCTTC
CDR3 protein: CSVRHSSYNEQFF

clone size: .
V gene: TRBV28
D gene: TRBD2
J gene: TRBJ2-7
CDR3 DNA: TGTGCCAGCAGTTTAGTAGCGGGAGGTTCTTTTTATGAGCAGTACTTC
CDR3 protein: CASSLVAGGSFYEQYF

clone size: .
V gene: TRBV19
D gene: TRBD2
J gene: TRBJ2-5
CDR3 DNA: TGTGCCAGTAGTATATATCGTCTAGCGGGAAGCAAAGAGACCCAGTACTTC
CDR3 protein: CASSIYRLAGSKETQYF

clone size: .
V gene: TRBV10-3
D gene: TRBD1
J gene: TRBJ2-7
CDR3 DNA: TGTGCCATCAGACCGGGACAGACCTCCTACGAGCAGTACTTC
CDR3 protein: CAIRPGQTSYEQYF

clone size: .
V gene: TRBV10-3
D gene: .
J gene: TRBJ2-1
CDR3 DNA: TGTGCCATCAGTGCCGACGTGCTGGGTGACAATGAGCAGTTCTTC
CDR3 protein: CAISADVLGDNEQFF

clone size: .
V gene: TRBV11-2
D gene: .
J gene: TRBJ1-2
CDR3 DNA: TGTGCCAGCAGCTTGGCGTTGCCGGGGGAGTATGGCTACACCTTC
CDR3 protein: CASSLALPGEYGYTF

clone size: .
V gene: TRBV4-2
D gene: TRBD2
J gene: TRBJ2-3
CDR3 DNA: TGTGCCAGCAGCCAAGTTCTAGCGGGAGCCACAGATACGCAGTATTTT
CDR3 protein: CASSQVLAGATDTQYF

clone size: .
V gene: TRBV27
D gene: .
J gene: TRBJ1-5
CDR3 DNA: TGTGCCAGCCAAAGGACATTTTATAGCAATCAGCCCCAGCATTTT
CDR3 protein: CASQRTFYSNQPQHF

clone size: .
V gene: TRBV11-2
D gene: .
J gene: TRBJ2-2
CDR3 DNA: TGTGCCAGCAGTTCCGGACGGAAGAACACCGGGGAGCTGTTTTTT
CDR3 protein: CASSSGRKNTGELFF

clone size: few
V gene: TRBV25-1
D gene: TRBD1
J gene: TRBJ1-2
CDR3 DNA: TGTGCCAGCAGGGGGACAGGAGATAACTATGGCTACACCTTC
CDR3 protein: CASRGTGDNYGYTF

clone size: .
V gene: TRBV6-5
D gene: .
J gene: TRBJ1-2
CDR3 DNA: TGTGCCAGCAGCCTGACAGTGACCAACTACACCTTC
CDR3 protein: CASSLTVTNYTF

clone size: .
V gene: TRBV11-2
D gene: TRBD2
J gene: TRBJ2-7
CDR3 DNA: TGTGCCAGCACACTTTCGGGGGGGAGGGCCGGCGAGCAGTACTTC
CDR3 protein: CASTLSGGRAGEQYF